Shown below are 23 T cell receptor beta chains from a single sample sequenced in a study of Graves' ophthalmopathy and Graves' hyperthyroidism (dated by TCRdb to about 2018). Reads for this sample came from an Illumina HiSeq 2000. TCR beta CDR3 regions were amplified from RNA transcripts for repertoire sequencing. HTBI primers and the Qiagen OneStep RT-PCR kit were used in a first-round RT-PCR, which was followed by a second-round multiplex PCR, size selection and purification. TCRdb trimmed the raw reads at Q25, called clones with MiXCR and kept productive beta chains. Rows are combined by CDR3 protein, so each entry shows the most common genes and DNA. The sample yields about 14,000 distinct CDR3 sequences; around 50% were counted once. Around 42% of the sample belongs to the ten largest clones. The specimen sequenced was peripheral blood. Every receptor here comes from a woman aged 25 to 39 with Graves' ophthalmopathy. Donor details come from another sample of the same person, matched by shared clones.

The chain is built from TRBV7-8 and TRBJ1-2; D not resolved. The CDR3 is 14 residues long. The V gene lost 0 bases and the J gene lost 4 bases, with 9 bases spanning the gap. Germline V lookup: CDR1 SGHVS, CDR2 FQNEAQ. The CDR3 here is CASSLAEGSYGYTF. The CDR3 DNA reads as TGTGCCAGCAGCTTAGCAGAGGGCAGCTATGGCTACACCTTC.

This clonotype showed up many times. The chain recombines TRBV7-9 with TRBJ2-7; possibly TRBD2 for D (6 bases). The germline V gene encodes CDR1 SEHNR and CDR2 FQNEAQ (reference sequence). The ends were cut back, 1 base at V and 7 bases at J, with 17 bases in the middle. This CDR3 region has 15 residues. In DNA form, the CDR3 reads TGTGCCAGCAGCTTAGAAATGGGTGGGACTGGGGAGCAGTACTTC. It specifies CASSLEMGGTGEQYF.

About this clonotype: An end of the junction differs from the germline gene, which may be a read error. J is TRBJ1-5 and V is TRBV5-8; D is unresolved. The CDR3 contains 14 residues. In germline, CDR1 is SGHTS, CDR2 YDEGEE. The DNA of the CDR3 is TGTGCCAGCGGCTTGGACGGACCATCGATGGCCCAGCATTTT. Amino acid sequence: CASGLDGPSMAQHF.

In its sample, this clonotype was seen a few times. V is TRBV7-3 and J is TRBJ2-1; 7 bases fit TRBD2. With V trimmed by 8 bases and J by 7 bases, 8 bases remained unmatched. CDR1 SGHTA and CDR2 FQGTGA come from the germline V gene. The CDR3 length is 13 residues. The CDR3 coding sequence is TGTGCCAGCGCGAGGGAGGGGCTTAATGAGCAGTTCTTC. Encoded protein: CASAREGLNEQFF.

J is TRBJ2-2 and V is TRBV2; maybe TRBD2 (5 bases). This CDR3 contains 14 residues. Germline lookup yields CDR1 SNHLY and CDR2 FYNNEI. Trimming pared 1 base from V and 6 bases from J, leaving 9 bases between. The CDR3 DNA sequence: TGTGCCAGCAGTGAAGGGCTAGCCCCCGGGGAGCTGTTTTTT. Its protein product is CASSEGLAPGELFF.

This clonotype was counted at least ten times. This chain uses TRBV4-3 with TRBJ2-5; 7 nucleotides match TRBD2. Germline CDR1 and CDR2: LGHNA and YSLEER. The CDR3 consists of 15 residues. V shed 4 bases and J 6 bases; nucleotides not matched to a gene: 11. The CDR3 DNA reads as TGCGCCAGCAGCCCGTCCCCGGGCGGGAGAAAGACCCAGTACTTC. This codes for CASSPSPGGRKTQYF.

The chain joins TRBV5-4 to TRBJ1-2; 10 nucleotides agree with TRBD1. The CDR3 has 13 residues. Germline loops: CDR1 SGHNT, CDR2 YYREEE (reference sequence). V dropped 9 bases and J dropped 8; count of bases not matched to a gene: 10. The DNA for the CDR3 is TGTGCCACAGAGGACAGGGGGAAGTGGGGCTACACCTTC. Its translation is CATEDRGKWGYTF.

Points on this clonotype: One junction end does not reproduce the germline sequence, and a read error may be involved. The genes are TRBV10-1 and TRBJ2-3; tentatively, D is TRBD1 or TRBD2 (5 bases each). The CDR3 sequence is 14 residues long. Per germline, CDR1 WNHNN and CDR2 SYGVQD (reference sequence). CDR3 in amino acids: CASSPRDGTDTRYF. CDR3 in DNA: TGTGCCAGCTCGCCCCGGGACGGCACAGATACGCGGTATTTT.

The chain recombines TRBV29-1 with TRBJ2-7; a possible D gene is TRBD2 (5 bases). The length of the CDR3 is 12 residues. The V end lost 6 bases, the J end lost 5 bases, and 14 bases lay between the germline ends. Looked up from germline, CDR1 is SQVTM and CDR2 is ANQGSEA. In nucleotides, the CDR3 is TGCAGCGTAGATGAGGGTATCGACGAGCAGTACTTC. Translated: CSVDEGIDEQYF.

The rearrangement links TRBV7-9 to TRBJ2-1; 13 nucleotides match TRBD2. V lost 2 bases to trimming and J lost 4 bases; unmatched junction nucleotides: 2. The CDR3 totals 16 residues. The germline V gene encodes CDR1 SEHNR and CDR2 FQNEAQ (reference sequence). CDR3 sequence reads: CASSLRTSGSYNEQFF. As DNA, the CDR3 is TGTGCCAGCAGCTTAAGGACTAGCGGGAGTTACAATGAGCAGTTCTTC.

This clonotype appeared many times. The chain employs TRBV10-3 and TRBJ2-7; D is undetermined. Trimming took off 2 bases at V and 0 bases at J, with 8 bases between the two ends. The CDR3 is made up of 14 amino acids. Germline CDR1 and CDR2: ENHRY and SYGVKD. The CDR3 region has the DNA TGTGCCATCAGTGAGGACATTAGCTCCTACGAGCAGTACTTC. It translates to CAISEDISSYEQYF.

The chain uses TRBV5-4 and TRBJ2-7, with D possibly being TRBD1 or TRBD2 (5 bases each). Germline V lookup: CDR1 SGHNT, CDR2 YYREEE (reference sequence). V dropped 4 bases and J dropped 0 bases, with 17 bases sitting between them. This CDR3 is 16 amino acids long. The CDR3 reads CASSRGLAGSSYEQYF. The CDR3 DNA sequence: TGTGCCAGCAGCCGGGGTCTGGCAGGGAGCTCCTACGAGCAGTACTTC.

This clonotype is medium-sized (0.01 to 0.1%) in the sample. The rearrangement links TRBV2 to TRBJ2-7; D might be TRBD2 (6 bases). V was cut by 6 bases and J by 2 bases, with 14 bases left in between. CDR3 size: 14 residues. Per germline, CDR1 SNHLY and CDR2 FYNNEI. The CDR3 region has the DNA TGTGCCAGCAGGAAGGGATCGGGGGCCTACGAGCAGTACTTC. This sequence encodes CASRKGSGAYEQYF.

This clonotype was picked up a small number of times. V is TRBV4-1 and J is TRBJ2-3; no reliable D call. This CDR3 spans 13 amino acids. Deletions cut 6 bases from V and 1 base from J, with 8 bases between. Germline V lookup: CDR1 MGHRA, CDR2 YSYEKL. Written as DNA, the CDR3 is TGCGCCAGCAGGAGGAGCCGCACAGATACGCAGTATTTT. Translated, it gives CASRRSRTDTQYF.

For this clonotype: A read error is possible here, since a much larger clone lies one base away. The conserved phenylalanine or tryptophan is not found at the CDR3 terminus, so this likely reflects a read error. The chain uses TRBV9 and TRBJ2-1; 11 bases are shared with TRBD2. The CDR3 totals 14 residues. Germline CDR1 reads SGDLS; CDR2 reads YYNGEE. The trim removed 8 bases at V and 5 bases at J, leaving 6 bases unmatched. The CDR3 sequence: CARKLTSGNNEQFL. CDR3 nucleotides: TGTGCCAGAAAGCTGACTAGCGGGAACAATGAGCAGTTCCTC.

The chain employs TRBV20-1 and TRBJ2-7, with 7 bases matching TRBD2. CDR3 length equals 15 residues. The V gene end was trimmed by 5 bases and the J gene end by 0 bases; junction bases not matched to a gene: 10. Germline V gives CDR1 DFQATT, CDR2 SNEGSKA (reference sequence). CDR3 in amino acids: CSAYSSSGASYEQYF. The DNA for the CDR3 is TGCAGTGCTTATAGCTCTAGCGGCGCCTCCTACGAGCAGTACTTC.

This clonotype was observed once. The DNA of the CDR3 is TGTGCCAGCAGCCTTAGACAGGGGGCGCTTGGCATTGAAGCTTTCTTT. Translating it yields CASSLRQGALGIEAFF. The chain joins TRBV7-9 to TRBJ1-1, with 10 nucleotides matching TRBD1. The V gene's germline CDR1 is SEHNR and CDR2 FQNEAQ (reference sequence). This CDR3 is built from 16 residues. J gave up 7 bases and V 5 bases, and 13 bases lay outside the gene matches. Looking up the rest from reference TRBV7-9 and TRBJ1-1 gives the full variable domain: DTGVSQNPRHKITKRGQNVTFRCDPISEHNRLYWYRQTLGQGPEFLTYFQNEAQLEKSRLLSDRFSAERPKGSFSTLEIQRTEQGDSAMYLCASSLRQGALGIEAFFGQGTRLTVV.

The chain is built from TRBV25-1 and TRBJ2-1, with 9 bases lining up with TRBD1. There are 16 residues in the CDR3. The V gene's germline CDR1 is MGHDK and CDR2 SYGVNS. Unmatched junction bases numbered 11, after V lost 5 bases and J lost 6 bases. As DNA, the CDR3 is TGTGCCAGCAGTTCCGATAGGACAGGGGTCCTCAATGAGCAGTTCTTC. As protein: CASSSDRTGVLNEQFF.

The chain combines TRBV9 with TRBJ2-5, with 9 bases lining up with TRBD2. This CDR3 region has 15 residues. CDR1 is SGDLS and CDR2 is YYNGEE in the germline V gene. The V segment lost 4 bases and the J segment 3 bases; nucleotides outside the gene matches: 7. CDR3 coding DNA: TGTGCCAGCAGCCCTGGGACTAGCCCGGAAGAGACCCAGTACTTC. This codes for CASSPGTSPEETQYF.

The rearrangement joins TRBV9 to TRBJ2-1, with 7 bases matching TRBD1. The germline V gene has CDR1 SGDLS and CDR2 YYNGEE. The junction had 9 bases not matched to a gene; V was cut back by 2 bases and J by 7 bases. CDR3 size: 15 residues. The CDR3 loop is CASSVLWTGGNEQFF. CDR3 in DNA: TGTGCCAGCAGCGTTCTTTGGACAGGAGGAAATGAGCAGTTCTTC.

This chain connects TRBV29-1 to TRBJ2-1; the D is unclear. This CDR3 is 15 amino acids long. V was cut by 6 bases and J by 7 bases, with 22 bases left in between. Looked up from germline, CDR1 is SQVTM and CDR2 is ANQGSEA. This chain's CDR3 is CSVDQISLPTNEQFF. CDR3 sequence (DNA): TGCAGCGTCGACCAAATCAGCCTCCCAACGAATGAGCAGTTCTTC.

This chain uses TRBV5-4 with TRBJ2-7, with 7 bases lining up with TRBD2. The ends lost 4 bases at V and 7 bases at J; junction bases unmatched: 11. Germline CDR1 and CDR2: SGHNT and YYREEE (reference sequence). The length of the CDR3 is 14 residues. The CDR3 loop reads CASSPPDGTKEQYF. The CDR3 coding sequence is TGTGCCAGCAGCCCCCCGGACGGGACTAAGGAGCAGTACTTC.

This clonotype was observed a handful of times. V is TRBV15 and J is TRBJ2-1; 13 bases map to TRBD2. This CDR3 has 23 residues. CDR1 and CDR2 (germline): LNHNV, YYDKDF (reference sequence). The V and J ends lost 0 bases and 9 bases, in that order; junction bases with no gene match: 26. The CDR3 DNA reads TGTGCCACCAGCAGAGAGGGGGGTCGTGGTCCCGCCCGACTAGCGGGAGGTTGGGTTGAGCAGTTCTTC. Translation gives CATSREGGRGPARLAGGWVEQFF.